This T cell receptor (beta chain) appears in the sequencing data of a study of T cells after yellow fever vaccination. Study-wide results and caveats: Primary-vaccination clones mostly resurfaced post-booster (96% CD4, roughly 90% CD8).

This clonotype was recorded a few times. Its antigen remains unknown. TCRdb itself ran the 5' RACE reads through MiXCR, one entry per CDR3 protein. The sample holds some 670,000 distinct CDR3 sequences, 10% to 15% seen once. CDR3 length: 14 residues. The germline V and J ends were trimmed by 1 base and 2 bases, with 9 bases remaining between them. The germline V gene encodes CDR1 SGHTA and CDR2 FQGNSA. The clonotype originates from a young man who received the YFV17D yellow fever vaccine. This chain connects TRBV7-2 to TRBJ2-7; possible D gene TRBD2, 5 bases. Here the sequenced sample was PBMCs, taken on the day of the yellow fever booster vaccination. CDR3 sequence: CASSLEGRTYEQYF. In DNA, the CDR3 is TGTGCCAGCAGCTTAGAAGGGAGAACCTACGAGCAGTACTTC.